This TCR beta chain was sequenced for a study of cytomegalovirus exposure and HLA in healthy donors. The wider study: Unique TCRs numbering some 80 million, obtained from HLA-typed donors, made up an early data release.

PCR used 60 Vbeta primers and 13 Jbeta primers. Clones were sequenced by immunoSEQ multiplex PCR, and TCRdb holds only the in-frame ones, with some missing. Found here are roughly 100,000 clones, roughly 79% of them singletons; the top ten hold roughly 6.2%. CDR1 is SGHNT, CDR2 YYREEE, per germline (reference sequence). With V trimmed by 4 bases and J by 4 bases, 14 bases remained unmatched. This CDR3 region has 17 residues. A note on this clone: Its antigen remains unidentified.

When sampled, the donors appeared nominally healthy, though they likely had unrecorded immune exposures. General study findings and limits: Later genetic work tied a missense DCLRE1C variant to beta-chain V and J trimming. The study reported that TCR beta sequences accurately predicted HLA-A and HLA-B alleles in most subjects.

The chain recombines TRBV5-4 with TRBJ2-1, with 7 bases lining up with TRBD1. The TCR was taken from a man aged 55 to 70 in good health and CMV-seropositive. The sequenced sample was PBMCs. The CDR3 spells CASSPRPRQGSYNEQFF. The CDR3 DNA reads TGTGCCAGCAGCCCCAGACCTCGACAGGGTTCTTACAATGAGCAGTTCTTC.